The source of this T cell receptor (beta chain) is a study of naive and memory T cell subsets. Both TRBC1 and TRBC2 were covered by a beta constant-region primer of two equimolar oligonucleotides. From the UMI-ligation and nested PCR reads, TCRdb called clonotypes with MiXCR, one entry per CDR3 protein. Of approximately 85,000 distinct CDR3 sequences detected, 5.5% to 8.5% appear once; the ten largest clones hold around 1.7%. Cells stained for CD3, CD4, CD8, CD45RA, CD27 and viability were sorted into four CD45RA/CD27 subsets. The sample holds many counts of this clonotype. CDR3 size: 15 residues. The sample consisted of central memory CD4+ T cells from blood. The V and J genes are TRBV21-1 and TRBJ1-2; the table names TRBD1, a call not compared with the DNA. TRBV21-1 is annotated as a pseudogene. The receptor was isolated from a human donor in good health. CDR3 residues: CASSKGRHEGYGYTF. In nucleotides, the CDR3 is TGTGCCAGCAGCAAAGGTCGTCATGAGGGGTATGGCTACACCTTC.